These 13 T cell receptor beta chains came from one sample sequenced in a study of technical replicates of blood from several donors. Generated by immunoSEQ multiplex PCR, the TCRdb table keeps only in-frame clones and is missing some. Altogether some 79,000 clones are present, 90% to 95% being singletons, with the ten largest covering 0.25% to 0.3%. Sequenced material: T cells isolated from PBMCs. The receptor source for this set is a human donor in good health.

This chain connects TRBV7-2 to TRBJ2-7; D perhaps matches TRBD2 (7 bases). Deletions cut 7 bases from V and 5 bases from J, with 24 bases between. This CDR3 is 16 amino acids long. Looked up from germline, CDR1 is SGHTA and CDR2 is FQGNSA. In DNA, the CDR3 is TGTGCCAGCAATACACCGACCCCGCGGGGGCGGCACGAGCAGTACTTC. This encodes CASNTPTPRGRHEQYF.

The chain has TRBV6-1 and TRBJ1-5; the match to TRBD1 covers 8 bases. CDR3 size: 15 residues. CDR1 is MNHNS, CDR2 SASEGT, per germline. Trimming at V came to 1 base and at J to 2 bases, leaving 1 base not matched to a gene. The CDR3 reads CASSEETGGNQPQHF. CDR3 sequence (DNA): TGTGCCAGCAGTGAAGAGACAGGGGGCAATCAGCCCCAGCATTTT.

This clone has only one observation. The chain joins TRBV4-2 to TRBJ2-7; D may be TRBD1 (5 bases). V was clipped by 0 bases and J by 2 bases, with 23 bases between them. Looked up from germline, CDR1 is LGHNA and CDR2 is YNFKEQ. The length of the CDR3 is 19 residues. In DNA, the CDR3 is TGTGCCAGCAGCCAAGATTGGGGCAGGTCGATGACTGGAGCCTACGAGCAGTACTTC. Its protein product is CASSQDWGRSMTGAYEQYF.

The chain links TRBV9 to TRBJ1-1; D might be TRBD1 (6 bases). CDR3 length equals 14 residues. From germline, CDR1 is SGDLS and CDR2 YYNGEE. Trimming removed 3 bases from V and 5 bases from J, with 14 bases in between. The CDR3 bases are TGTGCCAGCAGCGCGGTCGGGGGGGCAACTGAAGCTTTCTTT. It specifies CASSAVGGATEAFF.

The chain is built from TRBV5-1 and TRBJ1-2, with 7 bases identical to TRBD1. The germline gives CDR1 SGHRS, CDR2 YFSETQ. The CDR3 sequence is 18 residues long. V trimming: 4 bases; J trimming: 1 base; junction bases outside the gene matches: 16. CDR3 coding DNA: TGCGCCAGCAGCCGGGGGGGACAGCTTAACAGCCTTAACTATGGCTACACCTTC. Encoded protein: CASSRGGQLNSLNYGYTF. The complete variable domain, with remaining parts taken from reference TRBV5-1 and TRBJ1-2, reads KAGVTQTPRYLIKTRGQQVTLSCSPISGHRSVSWYQQTPGQGLQFLFEYFSETQRNKGNFPGRFSGRQFSNSRSEMNVSTLELGDSALYLCASSRGGQLNSLNYGYTFGSGTRLTVV.

This chain uses TRBV6-5 with TRBJ1-2, with 8 bases lining up with TRBD1. The V gene end was trimmed by 2 bases and the J gene end by 4 bases; junction bases not matched to a gene: 6. The CDR3 runs 15 residues. Germline-derived CDR1 and CDR2 are MNHEY and SVGAGI. The CDR3 protein is CASSYGQGTVYGYTF. CDR3 nucleotides: TGTGCCAGCAGTTACGGACAGGGTACTGTCTATGGCTACACCTTC.

This chain links TRBV27 with TRBJ2-1, with D possibly matching TRBD1 (5 bases). The germline CDR1 and CDR2 sequences are MNHEY and SMNVEV (reference sequence). This CDR3 spans 13 amino acids. V was shortened by 5 bases and J by 8 bases, with 13 bases between the two germline ends. CDR3 DNA: TGTGCCAGCAGTACCCAACAGGCCGATGAGCAGTTCTTC. Its translation is CASSTQQADEQFF.

The CDR3 sequence: CASSSESSQLNKNIQYF. CDR3 nucleotide sequence: TGTGCCAGCAGTTCCGAATCGTCGCAGTTAAACAAAAACATTCAGTACTTC. The rearrangement uses TRBV28 and TRBJ2-4; D is undetermined. CDR3 length: 17 residues. CDR1 is MDHEN and CDR2 is SYDVKM in the germline V gene. Trimming pared 4 bases from V and 3 bases from J, leaving 19 bases between.

The chain has TRBV13 and TRBJ2-7, with a tentative D call TRBD2 (7 bases). In germline, CDR1 is PRHDT, CDR2 FYEKMQ (reference sequence). The length of the CDR3 is 13 residues. Trimming removed 7 bases at V and 7 bases at J, with 17 bases between. The CDR3 sequence is CASTLGGALEQYF. The CDR3 DNA follows: TGTGCCAGCACCCTGGGGGGGGCGTTGGAGCAGTACTTC.

This clone has just a few counts. This rearrangement joins TRBV6-5 to TRBJ1-1, with D possibly matching TRBD1 (5 bases). Germline CDR1 reads MNHEY; CDR2 reads SVGAGI. Trimming cost V 2 bases and J 0 bases, with 7 bases left between them. The CDR3 covers 14 residues. This CDR3 reads CASSYDSLNTEAFF. CDR3 DNA: TGTGCCAGCAGTTACGACAGCTTGAACACTGAAGCTTTCTTT.

The genes are TRBV7-3 and TRBJ2-3; TRBD2 matches 11 bases. J gave up 2 bases and V 5 bases, and 6 bases lay outside the gene matches. Per the germline V gene, CDR1 is SGHTA and CDR2 is FQGTGA. The CDR3 covers 16 residues. The CDR3 here is CASSRGLAAATDTQYF. CDR3 in DNA: TGTGCCAGCAGCCGGGGACTAGCGGCAGCCACAGATACGCAGTATTTT. The whole variable domain, remainder taken from reference TRBV7-3 and TRBJ2-3, is GAGVSQTPSNKVTEKGKYVELRCDPISGHTALYWYRQSLGQGPEFLIYFQGTGAADDSGLPNDRFFAVRPEGSVSTLKIQRTERGDSAVYLCASSRGLAAATDTQYFGPGTRLTVL.

The J gene is TRBJ2-7, the V gene TRBV7-9; 7 bases line up with TRBD1. The CDR3 loop spans 14 amino acids. CDR1 and CDR2 (germline): SEHNR, FQNEAQ (reference sequence). J lost 4 bases, V lost 5 bases, and 8 bases had no gene match. For the CDR3, the DNA is TGTGCCAGCAGCCTAGACCTGACAGGGTACGAGCAGTACTTC. This sequence encodes CASSLDLTGYEQYF.

This clone was seen a single time. This rearrangement joins TRBV13 to TRBJ2-7, with TRBD2 identical over 9 bases. V lost 2 bases to trimming and J lost 11 bases; unmatched junction nucleotides: 19. CDR3 size: 17 residues. Germline CDR1 PRHDT, CDR2 FYEKMQ (reference sequence). CDR3 loop: CASSLQWVGTSPGVEYF. The CDR3 region has the DNA TGTGCCAGCAGCTTACAGTGGGTGGGGACTAGCCCCGGAGTGGAGTACTTC.